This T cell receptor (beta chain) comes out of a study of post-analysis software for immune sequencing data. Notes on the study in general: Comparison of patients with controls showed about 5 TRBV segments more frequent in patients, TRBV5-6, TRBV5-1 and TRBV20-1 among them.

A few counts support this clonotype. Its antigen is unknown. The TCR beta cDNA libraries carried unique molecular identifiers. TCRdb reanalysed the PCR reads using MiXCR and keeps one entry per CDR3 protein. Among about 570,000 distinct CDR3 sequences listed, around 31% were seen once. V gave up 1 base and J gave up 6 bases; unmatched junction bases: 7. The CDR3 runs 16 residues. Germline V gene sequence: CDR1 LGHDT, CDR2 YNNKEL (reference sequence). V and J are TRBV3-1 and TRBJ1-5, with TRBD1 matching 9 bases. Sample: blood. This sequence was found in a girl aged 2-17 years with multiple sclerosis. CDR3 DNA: TGTGCCAGCAGCCAAGTTTCACAGGGGGCCGCTCAGCCCCAGCATTTT. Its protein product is CASSQVSQGAAQPQHF.